Below, one T cell receptor beta chain is given with its context. The antigen remains unidentified. A junction boundary mismatches the germline segment, possibly from a read error. TCRdb passed the reads through MiXCR, listing each CDR3 protein once. The sample includes about 200,000 distinct CDR3 sequences, roughly 9% of them seen just once. This sample stems from a study of T cell repertoires in cytomegalovirus infection. Study in general: Public TCR beta signatures marked donors with CMV infection and the matching HLA.

This CDR3 contains 14 residues. Germline-derived CDR1 and CDR2 are SGHTA and FQGNSA. Study-wide results and limits: HLA-C-restricted CMV-specific TCR beta clonotypes prevailed in the ex vivo response. People with CMV and the relevant HLA were identified by cumulative public TCR beta family frequency.

The specimen was PBMCs. V gene TRBV7-2 combines with J gene TRBJ2-1; 7 bases map to TRBD2. The TCR sequence derives from a human donor in good health (CMV status not recorded). Some clones in this sample may be carry-over from other donors' samples. CDR3 residues: CASSLQRGYNVQFF. DNA of the CDR3: TGTGCCAGCAGCTTGCAGCGGGGATACAATGTGCAGTTCTTC.